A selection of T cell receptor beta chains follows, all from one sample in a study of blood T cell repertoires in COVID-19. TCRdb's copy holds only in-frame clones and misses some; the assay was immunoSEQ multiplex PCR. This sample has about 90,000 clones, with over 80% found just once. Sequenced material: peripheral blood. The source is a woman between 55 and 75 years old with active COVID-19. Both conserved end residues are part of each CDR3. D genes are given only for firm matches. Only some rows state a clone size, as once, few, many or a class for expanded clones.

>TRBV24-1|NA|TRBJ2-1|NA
CATSKGRDEQFF
TGTGCCACTTCTAAAGGGCGGGATGAGCAGTTCTTC
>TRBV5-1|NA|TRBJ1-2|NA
CASSSTNYGYTF
TGCGCCAGCAGCTCTACGAACTATGGCTACACCTTC
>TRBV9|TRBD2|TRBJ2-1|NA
CASSNSGGVYNEQFF
TGTGCCAGCAGCAATAGCGGGGGGGTTTACAATGAGCAGTTCTTC
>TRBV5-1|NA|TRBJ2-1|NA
CASSLVGGASYNEQFF
TGCGCCAGCAGCTTGGTCGGGGGAGCCTCCTACAATGAGCAGTTCTTC
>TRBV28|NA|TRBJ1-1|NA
CASSSGDTEAFF
TGTGCCAGCAGTTCCGGAGATACTGAAGCTTTCTTT
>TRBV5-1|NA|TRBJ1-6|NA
CASRPSGGNSPLHF
TGCGCCAGCAGACCGAGCGGGGGCAATTCACCCCTCCACTTT
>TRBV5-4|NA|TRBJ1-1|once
CASSFGVLKTNTEAFF
TGTGCCAGCAGCTTCGGGGTACTCAAAACGAACACTGAAGCTTTCTTT
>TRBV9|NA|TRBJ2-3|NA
CASSGTASGGATDTQYF
TGTGCCAGCAGCGGGACAGCGTCGGGGGGCGCCACAGATACGCAGTATTTT
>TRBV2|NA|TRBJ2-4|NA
CASVSGVNPNIQYF
TGTGCCAGCGTCTCGGGAGTGAATCCAAACATTCAGTACTTC
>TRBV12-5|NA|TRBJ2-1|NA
CASGPGQSSYNEQFF
TGTGCTAGTGGTCCCGGACAGAGCTCCTACAATGAGCAGTTCTTC
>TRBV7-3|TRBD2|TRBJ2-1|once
CASSSRLAGHNEQFF
TGTGCCAGCAGCTCCCGACTAGCGGGGCACAATGAGCAGTTCTTC
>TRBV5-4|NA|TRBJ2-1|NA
CASSLPAQGVEQFF
TGTGCCAGCAGCTTGCCCGCCCAGGGTGTTGAGCAGTTCTTC
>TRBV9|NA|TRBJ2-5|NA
CASSVAGGTETQYF
TGTGCCAGCAGCGTAGCCGGCGGGACCGAGACCCAGTACTTC
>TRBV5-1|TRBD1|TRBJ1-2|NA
CASSSNPGQGERGGYTF
TGCGCCAGCAGCTCGAATCCGGGACAGGGGGAGAGGGGTGGCTACACCTTC
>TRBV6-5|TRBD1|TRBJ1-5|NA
CASRRDRVGNQPQHF
TGTGCCAGCAGGCGAGACAGGGTCGGCAATCAGCCCCAGCATTTT
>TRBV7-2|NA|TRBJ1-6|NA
CASSPPRSSYNSPLHF
TGTGCCAGCAGTCCCCCCCGGAGCTCCTATAATTCACCCCTCCACTTT
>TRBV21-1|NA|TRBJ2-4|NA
CASSKGQNIQYF
TGTGCCAGCAGCAAAGGGCAAAACATTCAGTACTTC
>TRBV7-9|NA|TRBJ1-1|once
CASSLVRGLLLGTEAFF
TGTGCCAGCAGCTTAGTTCGGGGGTTGTTACTGGGCACTGAAGCTTTCTTT
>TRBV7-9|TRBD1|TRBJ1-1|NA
CASSPRDRGIIMNTEAFF
TGTGCCAGCAGCCCTCGGGACAGGGGGATTATAATGAACACTGAAGCTTTCTTT
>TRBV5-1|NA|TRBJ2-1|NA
CASAVTGSYNEQFF
TGCGCCAGCGCCGTAACCGGGAGCTACAATGAGCAGTTCTTC
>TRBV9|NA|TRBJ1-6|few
CASSLTEGASPLHF
TGTGCCAGCAGCCTAACCGAGGGTGCGTCACCCCTCCACTTT
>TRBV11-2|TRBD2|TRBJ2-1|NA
CASSLLASGDFQFF
TGTGCCAGCAGCTTATTGGCTAGCGGGGACTTTCAGTTCTTC
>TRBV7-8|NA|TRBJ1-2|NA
CASSLEGGGYGYTF
TGTGCCAGCAGCTTAGAGGGCGGCGGGTATGGCTACACCTTC
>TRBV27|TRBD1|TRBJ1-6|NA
CASRKQGVGNSPLHF
TGTGCCAGCAGAAAGCAGGGGGTCGGTAATTCACCCCTCCACTTT
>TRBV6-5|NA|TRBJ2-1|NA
CASSLVGGSYNEQFF
TGTGCCAGCAGTTTAGTGGGGGGCTCCTACAATGAGCAGTTCTTC
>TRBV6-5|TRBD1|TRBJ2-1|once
CASSPWTGYNEQFF
TGTGCCAGCAGTCCGTGGACAGGATACAATGAGCAGTTCTTC
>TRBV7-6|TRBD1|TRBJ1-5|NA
CASSLGSGQGFNQPQHF
TGTGCCAGCAGCTTAGGGTCGGGACAGGGATTCAATCAGCCCCAGCATTTT
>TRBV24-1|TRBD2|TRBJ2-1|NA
CATSVAGVWEQFF
TGTGCCACCAGTGTAGCGGGAGTGTGGGAGCAGTTCTTC
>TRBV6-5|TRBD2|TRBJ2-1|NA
CASSYTGTSSYNEQFF
TGTGCCAGCAGTTACACCGGGACTAGCTCCTACAATGAGCAGTTCTTC
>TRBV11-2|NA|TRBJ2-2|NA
CASTTRTFLYTGELFF
TGTGCCAGCACTACCCGGACTTTTCTCTACACCGGGGAGCTGTTTTTT
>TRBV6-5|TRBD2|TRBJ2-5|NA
CASRGLAEETQYF
TGTGCCAGCAGGGGACTAGCGGAGGAGACCCAGTACTTC
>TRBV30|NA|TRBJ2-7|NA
CAWSERVGEQYF
TGTGCCTGGAGTGAGAGGGTGGGCGAGCAGTACTTC
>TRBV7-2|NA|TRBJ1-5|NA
CASSLAGGNQPQHF
TGTGCCAGCAGCTTAGCGGGCGGCAATCAGCCCCAGCATTTT
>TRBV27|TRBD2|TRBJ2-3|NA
CASRGGAADTQYF
TGTGCCAGCCGCGGGGGGGCCGCGGATACGCAGTATTTT
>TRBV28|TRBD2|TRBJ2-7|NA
CARAGGQGNSYEQYF
TGTGCCAGAGCGGGAGGTCAGGGAAACTCCTACGAGCAGTACTTC
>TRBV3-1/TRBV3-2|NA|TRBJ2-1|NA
CASSQARVEQFF
TGTGCCAGCAGCCAAGCCCGGGTCGAGCAGTTCTTC
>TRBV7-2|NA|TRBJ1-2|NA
CASQGSPNYGYTF
TGTGCCAGCCAGGGATCACCTAACTATGGCTACACCTTC
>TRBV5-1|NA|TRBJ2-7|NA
CASSPGGDEQYF
TGCGCCAGCAGCCCCGGCGGGGACGAGCAGTACTTC
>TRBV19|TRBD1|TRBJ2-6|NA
CASSIATGAASSGANVLTF
TGTGCCAGTAGTATAGCAACAGGGGCCGCCTCCTCTGGGGCCAACGTCCTGACTTTC
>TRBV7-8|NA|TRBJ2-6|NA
CASSPSAGSGANVLTF
TGTGCCAGCAGCCCATCCGCGGGCTCTGGGGCCAACGTCCTGACTTTC
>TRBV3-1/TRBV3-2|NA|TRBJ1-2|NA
CASSPRLTPNYGYTF
TGTGCCAGCAGCCCCAGACTTACACCTAACTATGGCTACACCTTC
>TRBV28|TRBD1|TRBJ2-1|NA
CASSLPGQGPYNEQFF
TGTGCCAGCAGCCTACCAGGACAGGGTCCCTACAATGAGCAGTTCTTC
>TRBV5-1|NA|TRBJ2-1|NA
CASSLAGSNNEQFF
TGCGCCAGCAGCTTGGCCGGGAGCAACAATGAGCAGTTCTTC
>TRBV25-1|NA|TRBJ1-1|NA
CASSLRSGNTEAFF
TGTGCCAGCAGTCTAAGGTCGGGGAACACTGAAGCTTTCTTT
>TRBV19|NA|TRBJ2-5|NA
CASSTSNAGETQYF
TGTGCCAGTAGTACCTCAAACGCGGGGGAGACCCAGTACTTC
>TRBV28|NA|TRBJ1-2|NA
CASSHRGTANYGYTF
TGTGCCAGCAGTCACCGCGGGACTGCTAACTATGGCTACACCTTC
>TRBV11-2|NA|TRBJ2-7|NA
CASSLGGQPPYEQYF
TGTGCCAGCAGCTTAGGAGGACAGCCCCCCTACGAGCAGTACTTC